This entry features one TCR beta chain sequence. CDR1 and CDR2 from the germline V gene are DFQATT and SNEGSKA (reference sequence). The length of the CDR3 is 17 residues. This specimen comes from a study of monozygotic twins with inflammatory bowel disease. For every TCR library, approximately 3,300 ng of total RNA was used. TCRdb reprocessed the 5' RACE reads and reports one entry per CDR3 protein, with no DNA. This sample contains 440,000 or so distinct CDR3 sequences. The chain has TRBV20-1 and TRBJ2-1; TCRdb lists TRBD1, though no DNA is available to test this call. Input material: blood. This clonotype originated in a human donor with ulcerative colitis or Crohn's disease, or a healthy co-twin of an affected twin (not recorded which). CDR3 loop: CSARSLSRGVSFNEQFF.